This is a list of T cell receptor beta chains from one sample in a study of regulatory T cells in long-lasting Graves disease. MiXCR, run by TCRdb on the multiplex PCR reads, gives a single entry per CDR3 protein. The sample lists 350,000 to 450,000 distinct CDR3 sequences; over 12% were seen once. These data were also reused for a study on T cells in Graves' hyperthyroidism and ophthalmopathy.

Here the sequenced sample was peripheral blood mononuclear cells (PBMCs), taken at new diagnosis, from a patient treated with antithyroid drugs. The receptors derive from a woman aged 40 to 55 with Graves disease. CDR3s leave out the opening cysteine and the closing phenylalanine or tryptophan.

TRBJ1-4 TRBV5-8 ASSLGTEVLS
TRBJ2-3 TRBV2 ASSHPLRDDTQY
TRBJ2-2 TRBV10-2 ASAEREAVGELF
TRBJ2-1 TRBV7-8 ASSARDSYNEQF
TRBJ2-1 TRBV5-1 ASTPGQGWNEQF
TRBJ1-1 TRBV7-3 ASSLSGGFTEAF
TRBJ2-1 TRBV9 ASSVESYNEQF
TRBJ2-1 TRBV24-1 ATSDGEWRDASSYNEQF
TRBJ2-7 TRBV6-2/TRBV6-3 ASSLGTSLSYEQY
TRBJ1-4 TRBV12-3/TRBV12-4 ASRPPATEKLF
TRBJ2-7 TRBV20-1 SAPTGGRGSYEQY
TRBJ1-1 TRBV28 ASTPQIGVGTEAF
TRBJ2-3 TRBV12-3/TRBV12-4 ASSLWQSSTDTQY
TRBJ2-6 TRBV12-3/TRBV12-4 ASSRTGPSGTNVLT
TRBJ1-4 TRBV6-5 ASSYGDRGEKLF
TRBJ2-4 TRBV9 ARRGLSAKNIQY
TRBJ2-2 TRBV11-3 ASSSRDPNTGELF
TRBJ2-1 TRBV5-1 ASSPTSGSLYEQF
TRBJ2-7 TRBV7-9 ASSQGGVYEQY
TRBJ2-5 TRBV28 ASSFTYQETQY
TRBJ2-7 TRBV6-2/TRBV6-3 ASSERGLSAYEQY
TRBJ1-2 TRBV20-1 SARGATNYGYT
TRBJ2-3 TRBV28 ASSSLAGRTDTQY
TRBJ2-5 TRBV7-9 ASSRDAQETQY
TRBJ1-2 TRBV12-5 ASGLEGPEGYT
TRBJ2-5 TRBV19 ASSPSSPLGETQY
TRBJ1-4 TRBV5-1 ASSLEGLWGRVNEKLF
TRBJ1-1 TRBV28 ASTRGADTEAF
TRBJ2-3 TRBV9 ASSYRAQRADTQY
TRBJ2-7 TRBV2 ASSQSFGSSGSLNTYEQY
TRBJ1-1 TRBV12-3/TRBV12-4 ASSLTATNTEAF
TRBJ2-1 TRBV7-6 ASSSSVLAGEGHNEQF
TRBJ1-2 TRBV30 AWSVLSARGGYT
TRBJ2-7 TRBV20-1 SARPQPDGEQY
TRBJ2-5 TRBV5-1 ASSVGQGRETQY
TRBJ1-4 TRBV12-3/TRBV12-4 ASSSWDRYNEKLF
TRBJ2-7 TRBV2 ASSGRTSGYEQY
NA TRBV18 ASSPRTGDNEQF
TRBJ2-2 TRBV2 ASRQGPGELF